The source of this T cell receptor (beta chain) is a study of vaccination effects on CD4 cells after COVID-19. Data came from immunoSEQ multiplex PCR; TCRdb stores just in-frame clones and leaves some out. The data show about 70,000 clones, with around 70% seen just once and over 4.5% held by the top ten. Turning to this clone: Antigen specificity is unknown.

Germline-derived CDR1 and CDR2 are MDHEN and SYDVKM. This CDR3 has 13 residues. V dropped 5 bases and J dropped 6; count of bases not matched to a gene: 7. Antigen-specific CD4+ T cell clonotypes were called by their expansion after viral peptide-pool culture in ViraFEST. The authors isolated CD4+ T cells after around nine days of culture. The person had PCR-confirmed SARS-CoV-2 infection between March and December 2020. This clonotype was obtained from a human donor who had a prior SARS-CoV-2 infection. The chain links TRBV28 to TRBJ2-7, with 7 bases identical to TRBD1. The material was CD4+ T cells from PBMCs cultured with HIV peptides, obtained before COVID-19 vaccination. The subset denotes: HIV-1 Nef peptide pool negative control/reference culture. CDR3: CASSTGQLPEQYF. Here the CDR3 DNA reads TGTGCCAGCAGTACGGGACAGCTGCCCGAGCAGTACTTC.